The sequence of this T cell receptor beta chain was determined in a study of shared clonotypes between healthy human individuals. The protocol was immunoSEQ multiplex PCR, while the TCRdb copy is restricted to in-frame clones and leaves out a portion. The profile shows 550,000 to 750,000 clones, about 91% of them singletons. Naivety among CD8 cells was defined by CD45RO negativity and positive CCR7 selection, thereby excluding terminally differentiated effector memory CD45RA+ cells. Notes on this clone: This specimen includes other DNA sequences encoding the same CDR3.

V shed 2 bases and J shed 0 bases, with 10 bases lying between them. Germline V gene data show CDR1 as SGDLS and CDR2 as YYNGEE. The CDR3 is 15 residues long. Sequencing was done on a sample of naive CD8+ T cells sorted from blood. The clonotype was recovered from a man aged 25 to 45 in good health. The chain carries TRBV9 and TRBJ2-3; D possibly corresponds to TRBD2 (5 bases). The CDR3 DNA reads TGTGCCAGCAGCGTTGGGCGGGCCAGCACAGATACGCAGTATTTT. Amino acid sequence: CASSVGRASTDTQYF.